Each of the 8 T cell receptor beta chains below was sequenced from the same sample in a study of T cell repertoires in cytomegalovirus infection. One entry per CDR3 protein results from TCRdb running MiXCR on the reads. In the table there are about 60,000 distinct CDR3 sequences, more than 25% of which are singletons. These TCRs are of unknown antigen specificity. The sequenced sample was PBMCs, sequenced either directly or after in vitro stimulation (not recorded which). All receptors derive from a human donor in good health (CMV status not recorded). Some clones in this sample may be carry-over from other donors' samples.

V gene TRBV2 combines with J gene TRBJ1-1; 7 bases fit TRBD1. This CDR3 spans 14 amino acids. Trimming at V came to 6 bases and at J to 4 bases, leaving 8 bases not matched to a gene. The germline gives CDR1 SNHLY, CDR2 FYNNEI. The chain's CDR3 is CASSRDRLSTEAFF. The CDR3 region has the DNA TGTGCCAGCAGCCGGGACAGATTGAGCACTGAAGCTTTCTTT.

This clonotype was counted a few times. This sequence joins TRBV18 and TRBJ2-1, with 9 bases lining up with TRBD2. CDR3 length: 14 amino acids. From germline, CDR1 is KGHSH and CDR2 LQKENI. After removal of 3 bases from V and 5 bases from J, the junction contained 2 bases not matched to a gene. The CDR3 sequence is CASSPTSGNNEQFF. CDR3 DNA sequence: TGTGCCAGCTCACCGACTAGCGGAAACAATGAGCAGTTCTTC.

This clonotype was picked up many times. The chain joins TRBV7-2 to TRBJ2-3, with TRBD2 matching 8 bases. Trimming took 5 bases from V and 3 from J; bases not matched to a gene: 7. CDR3 length: 15 residues. CDR1 is SGHTA and CDR2 is FQGNSA in the germline V gene. The CDR3 loop reads CASSTDAGGTDTQYF. CDR3 in DNA: TGTGCCAGCAGCACCGACGCGGGGGGAACAGATACGCAGTATTTT.

This clonotype was observed a single time. The genes are TRBV14 and TRBJ2-3; TRBD2 matches 13 bases. This CDR3 has 18 residues. The V gene's germline CDR1 is SGHDN and CDR2 FVKESK. Unmatched junction bases numbered 9, after V lost 4 bases and J lost 2 bases. This chain's CDR3 is CASSPQLGTSGTTDTQYF. The CDR3 DNA reads TGTGCCAGCAGCCCCCAATTGGGGACTAGCGGGACCACAGATACGCAGTATTTT.

The CDR3 loop reads CASSVRTNYSPLHF. CDR3 DNA: TGTGCCAGCAGTGTGCGGACAAATTATTCACCCCTCCACTTT. The chain employs TRBV2 and TRBJ1-6; D perhaps matches TRBD1 (5 bases). The CDR3 totals 14 residues. V was pared by 4 bases and J by 8 bases, with 12 bases between. CDR1 and CDR2 from the germline V gene are SNHLY and FYNNEI.

This clonotype was picked up a small number of times. This chain connects TRBV7-2 to TRBJ2-3, with D perhaps assigned TRBD1 or TRBD2 (5 bases each). Germline values: CDR1 SGHTA, CDR2 FQGNSA. Trimming cost V 7 bases and J 2 bases, with 16 bases left between them. CDR3 length: 15 residues. CDR3 protein: CASTLGESLTDTQYF. The DNA of the CDR3 is TGTGCCAGCACCCTGGGGGAAAGTCTCACAGATACGCAGTATTTT.

V gene TRBV29-1 combines with J gene TRBJ2-1, with D unresolved. Between the trimmed V and J ends, which lost 8 bases and 5 bases, there was a span of 10 bases. The CDR3 totals 11 residues. The V gene's germline CDR1 is SQVTM and CDR2 ANQGSEA. The CDR3 region has the DNA TGCAGCAGCCGGACCCACAATGAGCAGTTCTTC. Its translation: CSSRTHNEQFF.

The sample holds many counts of this clonotype. This CDR3 reads CASSLEAGGTTDTQYF. In DNA, the CDR3 is TGTGCCAGCAGCTTAGAGGCAGGGGGAACCACAGATACGCAGTATTTT. This chain uses TRBV7-2 with TRBJ2-3, with TRBD1 identical over 7 bases. CDR3 length equals 16 residues. Germline CDR1 is SGHTA and CDR2 is FQGNSA. The trim removed 1 base at V and 2 bases at J, leaving 6 bases unmatched.